This T cell receptor beta chain was found in a study of T cell responses to AZD1222 COVID-19 vaccine. Study-wide results and caveats: Spike was spanned by vaccine-associated CD4 TCRs, which were dominant at 160-218 and 743-854. Seropositive status at baseline applied to only 5 or 6 AZD1222 recipients. Targets within unmutated variant regions were reportedly found for nearly half of spike-specific TCRs.

Note on this clone: What it binds is not known.

Sequenced by immunoSEQ multiplex PCR; TCRdb stores in-frame clones only, minus some. Of roughly 93,000 clones in the sample, roughly 88% are singletons; the top ten hold approximately 27%. Germline lookup yields CDR1 SGHAT and CDR2 FQDESV (reference sequence). The germline V and J ends were trimmed by 0 bases and 2 bases, with 15 bases remaining between them. This CDR3 has 17 residues. The sample consisted of peripheral blood, taken on day 0 of AZD1222 vaccination. This chain connects TRBV11-1 to TRBJ2-3, with D maybe TRBD1 (7 bases). The sequence was collected from an adult in good health. CDR3 coding DNA: TGTGCCAGCAGCTTAGCCAGGGGGGCGCGAGTCACAGATACGCAGTATTTT. It is translated as CASSLARGARVTDTQYF.